This T cell receptor (beta chain) was found in a study of human T cells and chemical hapten exposure (dated by TCRdb to 2020 to 2022). Describing the broader study: Libraries were pooled for sequencing, and per-sample TCR yields varied mainly because of small differences in library volumes within the pool. In alopecia patients, the study followed how the peripheral blood TCR repertoire changed in vivo over primary and secondary sensitization to diphenylcyclopropenone (DPC), a hapten. From each blood RNA sample, both TCR alpha and TCR beta chains were sequenced.

Unfractionated whole blood was collected in Tempus Blood RNA tubes, and total RNA was extracted from that blood. Four to six healthy volunteers were used as TCR sequencing controls and were bled at day 0, 2 weeks and 6 weeks. Findings and caveats that apply to the study as a whole: After repeated subsampling, the strength of the expansion versus patch-test correlation and the threshold at which it became significant changed. No change with DPC sensitization was found in the number of TCRs above 1 in 1000 frequency, and no evidence of global repertoire structure alterations was found.

CDR1 and CDR2 are read off the germline V gene as MDHEN and SYDVKM. Measured from the cysteine to the phenylalanine, the CDR3 is 14 residues long. Only CDR3 DNA is held: 42 bases, read in frame from base 1. Deletion took 3 bases off V and 3 bases off J, with a span of 9 bases between the germline ends. This clonotype appeared a few times. The target of this receptor is not known. Per-base qualities were not stored, and no clone one base away is much larger. Library creation used 5' RACE. Sequencing instrument: Illumina MiSeq. Library preparation attached unique molecular identifiers to individual cDNA molecules for quantitative, reproducible TCR counting. On the study's bioinformatics: The median number of TCRs per sample was some 100,000, ranging from 23,224 to 690,600. The Decombinator software suite was used to annotate the V, J and CDR3 of the TCR reads. To make PS versus PT1 abundance plots, every sample was subsampled to the same number of TCRs (28,000). Expanded TCRs were defined as absent before sensitization and observed at least eight times at the 2-week time point. TCRdb passed the public sequencing reads through fastp at Q25 and MiXCR, retaining productive beta sequences. Identical CDR3 proteins give one entry, which carries the most common genes and DNA. The V and J calls reflect TCRdb's pipeline rather than the authors' work. This sample comprises around 100,000 distinct CDR3 sequences, approximately 19% of them detected only once. The ten largest clonotypes hold roughly 2.8% of the sample.

This TCR came from a human donor in good health. The V and J segments used are TRBV28 and TRBJ1-5, with no confident D gene call. CDR3 region: CASSFAQFNQPQHF. The DNA sequence follows: TGTGCCAGCAGTTTTGCGCAGTTCAATCAGCCCCAGCATTTT.